Shown below are 20 T cell receptor beta chains from a single sample sequenced in a study of blood T cell repertoires in COVID-19. Clones were sequenced by immunoSEQ multiplex PCR, and TCRdb holds only the in-frame ones, with some missing. The profile shows roughly 300,000 clones, approximately 83% of them singletons. What was sequenced was peripheral blood. The receptors originated from a human donor in a cohort sampled during active COVID-19.

The chain has TRBV7-2 and TRBJ2-2, with a tentative D call TRBD2 (6 bases). The CDR3 contains 16 residues. Germline assignment: CDR1 SGHTA and CDR2 FQGNSA. Trimming pared 3 bases from V and 0 bases from J, leaving 11 bases between. The chain's CDR3 is CASSFHGSPNTGELFF. The DNA for the CDR3 is TGTGCCAGCAGCTTTCACGGGAGTCCGAACACCGGGGAGCTGTTTTTT. The full variable domain, rest sourced from reference TRBV7-2 and TRBJ2-2, is GAGVSQSPSNKVTEKGKDVELRCDPISGHTALYWYRQSLGQGLEFLIYFQGNSAPDKSGLPSDRFSAERTGGSVSTLTIQRTQQEDSAVYLCASSFHGSPNTGELFFGEGSRLTVL.

This sequence joins TRBV3-1 (or the pseudogene TRBV3-2) and TRBJ2-7, with 11 bases identical to TRBD1. J was trimmed by 4 bases and V by 9 bases; bases with no gene match: 5. The CDR3 runs 13 residues. The germline gives CDR1 LGHDT, CDR2 YNNKEL (reference sequence). CDR3 sequence: CASTGQGVYEQYF. The CDR3, as DNA: TGTGCCAGTACGGGACAGGGGGTATACGAGCAGTACTTC.

The gene calls are TRBV6-1 and TRBJ2-2, with D perhaps TRBD2 (6 bases). Per the germline V gene, CDR1 is MNHNS and CDR2 is SASEGT. V lost 3 bases to trimming and J lost 7 bases, with 15 bases between them. The CDR3 runs 15 residues. CDR3 nucleotides: TGTGCCAGCAGTGAGTCGGCGGGGACGGGCGGGGAGCTGTTTTTT. Protein product: CASSESAGTGGELFF.

This clone was detected many times. The genes are TRBV30 and TRBJ1-1, with D possibly TRBD1 on 5 matching bases. Germline loops: CDR1 GTSNPN, CDR2 SVGIG (reference sequence). This CDR3 comprises 13 residues. V was trimmed by 1 base and J by 3 bases, leaving 9 bases between them. The CDR3 spells CAWSEAGHTEAFF. The CDR3 bases are TGTGCCTGGAGTGAGGCGGGGCACACTGAAGCTTTCTTT.

The chain recombines TRBV5-5 with TRBJ2-3; possible D gene TRBD2, 6 bases. The CDR3 runs to 16 residues. The ends were cut back, 0 bases at V and 0 bases at J, with 11 bases in the middle. Germline values: CDR1 SGHKS, CDR2 YYEKEE (reference sequence). For the CDR3, the DNA is TGTGCCAGCAGCTTGGTTCTGGCGGGAAGCACAGATACGCAGTATTTT. It encodes CASSLVLAGSTDTQYF. Full variable domain (outside the CDR3, taken from reference TRBV5-5 and TRBJ2-3): DAGVTQSPTHLIKTRGQQVTLRCSPISGHKSVSWYQQVLGQGPQFIFQYYEKEERGRGNFPDRFSARQFPNYSSELNVNALLLGDSALYLCASSLVLAGSTDTQYFGPGTRLTVL.

The chain has TRBV19 and TRBJ2-1, with D perhaps TRBD2 (6 bases). CDR1 LNHDA and CDR2 SQIVND come from the germline V gene (reference sequence). Trimming took off 6 bases at V and 4 bases at J, with 19 bases between the two ends. CDR3 length equals 16 residues. CDR3 DNA sequence: TGTGCCAGTAGCCAGACGGGACTCTACCCGTACAATGAGCAGTTCTTC. Its protein is CASSQTGLYPYNEQFF.

The CDR3 loop is CASSLGLAGGYTGELFF. CDR3 coding DNA: TGTGCCAGCAGTCTAGGACTAGCGGGAGGGTACACCGGGGAGCTGTTTTTT. This sequence joins TRBV6-6 and TRBJ2-2, with TRBD2 matching 15 bases. The CDR3 runs 17 residues. Germline V gene data show CDR1 as MNHNY and CDR2 as SVGAGI (reference sequence). The V and J ends lost 5 bases and 3 bases, in that order; junction bases with no gene match: 4.

The chain couples TRBV10-1 to TRBJ2-1; TRBD2 aligns across 9 bases. The CDR3 has 15 residues. Looked up from germline, CDR1 is WNHNN and CDR2 is SYGVQD (reference sequence). V gave up 4 bases and J gave up 0 bases; unmatched junction bases: 1. CDR3 DNA sequence: TGCGCCAGCAGTGGTAGCGGGAGCTCCTACAATGAGCAGTTCTTC. This encodes CASSGSGSSYNEQFF.

The V gene is TRBV7-6, the J gene TRBJ2-1; the D gene is possibly TRBD2 (7 bases). CDR3 length: 18 amino acids. Germline V gene data show CDR1 as SGHVS and CDR2 as FNYEAQ. Between the trimmed V and J ends, which lost 7 bases and 0 bases, there was a span of 22 bases. The CDR3 reads CASTEGLAGASSYNEQFF. The CDR3 DNA sequence: TGTGCCAGCACCGAAGGTCTGGCGGGGGCAAGCTCCTACAATGAGCAGTTCTTC.

The V call is TRBV27, the J call TRBJ1-2; TRBD1 matches at 9 bases. Germline V CDR1 and CDR2: MNHEY, SMNVEV (reference sequence). V trimming: 2 bases; J trimming: 7 bases; junction bases outside the gene matches: 8. The CDR3 covers 15 residues. The CDR3 spells CASSLTQGALIGYTF. The CDR3 nucleotides are TGTGCCAGCAGTTTAACACAGGGGGCGCTTATTGGCTACACCTTC.

Here the CDR3 DNA reads TGTGCCAGCAGCCAGGGCCGGACTAGCAGGTACTTC. This translates into CASSQGRTSRYF. The J gene is TRBJ2-7, the V gene TRBV3-1 (or the pseudogene TRBV3-2); 8 bases align to TRBD2. Trimming took 3 bases from V and 12 from J; bases not matched to a gene: 7. From germline, CDR1 is LGHDT and CDR2 YNNKEL (reference sequence). CDR3 size: 12 residues.

This sequence joins TRBV6-6 and TRBJ2-1, with D perhaps TRBD1 (6 bases). The V and J ends lost 5 bases and 0 bases respectively, with 17 bases between them. The germline V gene has CDR1 MNHNY and CDR2 SVGAGI (reference sequence). CDR3 size: 17 residues. CDR3 coding DNA: TGTGCCAGCAGTCCGACAGGCCAACTCAGCTCCTACAATGAGCAGTTCTTC. Protein product: CASSPTGQLSSYNEQFF.

The chain has TRBV19 and TRBJ1-2; a weak D match, TRBD1 (5 bases). This CDR3 contains 13 residues. The ends were cut back, 10 bases at V and 4 bases at J, with 16 bases in the middle. In germline, CDR1 is LNHDA, CDR2 SQIVND (reference sequence). CDR3 in amino acids: CATATAPGYGYTF. In DNA form, the CDR3 reads TGTGCCACCGCGACAGCCCCAGGCTATGGCTACACCTTC.

This sequence joins TRBV29-1 and TRBJ2-1; 9 bases map to TRBD2. The V gene end was trimmed by 2 bases and the J gene end by 0 bases; junction bases not matched to a gene: 5. The germline V gene has CDR1 SQVTM and CDR2 ANQGSEA. The CDR3 spans 16 residues. CDR3: CSVELLAGNSYNEQFF. CDR3 nucleotides: TGCAGCGTTGAACTGCTAGCGGGAAACTCCTACAATGAGCAGTTCTTC.

The chain has TRBV30 and TRBJ1-4; unclear D gene. CDR1 is GTSNPN, CDR2 SVGIG, per germline (reference sequence). V dropped 6 bases and J dropped 7 bases, with 15 bases sitting between them. The CDR3 spans 13 residues. The CDR3 DNA sequence: TGTGCCTGCCAAGAGGTAGGCGGTGAAAAACTGTTTTTT. Protein: CACQEVGGEKLFF.

This CDR3 is CASSFSSSTDTQYF. In DNA, the CDR3 is TGTGCCAGCAGCTTTTCCTCTAGCACAGATACGCAGTATTTT. The V gene is TRBV11-2, the J gene TRBJ2-3; D not resolved. CDR1 SGHAT and CDR2 FQNNGV come from the germline V gene. The CDR3 runs to 14 residues. V was trimmed by 3 bases and J by 0 bases, leaving 7 bases between them.

The CDR3 sequence is CASSRRRGSDTGELFF. The CDR3 DNA reads as TGTGCCAGCAGCCGCCGCAGGGGCTCGGACACCGGGGAGCTGTTTTTT. The chain is built from TRBV3-1 (or the pseudogene TRBV3-2) and TRBJ2-2; maybe TRBD1 (6 bases). Trimming shortened V by 4 bases and J by 3 bases, and 15 bases separated the two germline ends. Germline loops: CDR1 LGHDT, CDR2 YNNKEL (reference sequence). The CDR3 sequence is 16 residues long.

The chain links TRBV5-4 to TRBJ2-5; 10 nucleotides line up with TRBD2. The CDR3 extends over 15 amino acids. Germline assignment: CDR1 SGHNT and CDR2 YYREEE (reference sequence). J was trimmed by 4 bases and V by 4 bases; bases with no gene match: 7. The CDR3 bases are TGTGCCAGCAGCAAACCGAGCGGGAGGGGAGAGACCCAGTACTTC. This gives the protein CASSKPSGRGETQYF.

J is TRBJ2-5 and V is TRBV24-1; D is possibly TRBD2 (6 bases). The CDR3 covers 15 residues. Germline CDR1 KGHDR, CDR2 SFDVKD. V was shortened by 4 bases and J by 5 bases, with 16 bases between the two germline ends. The CDR3 protein is CATSDPSAGRETQYF. The CDR3 region has the DNA TGTGCCACCAGTGACCCTAGCGCGGGTAGGGAGACCCAGTACTTC.

This clone was counted ten times or more. This chain joins TRBV30 and TRBJ1-2; TRBD1 aligns across 10 bases. This CDR3 is 18 amino acids long. The germline V gene encodes CDR1 GTSNPN and CDR2 SVGIG (reference sequence). J gave up 4 bases and V 1 base, and 15 bases lay outside the gene matches. The CDR3 sequence is CAWSDPGRTGGSTYGYTF. CDR3 bases: TGTGCCTGGAGTGACCCCGGGCGGACAGGGGGAAGTACCTATGGCTACACCTTC.